Reported below is one T cell receptor beta chain. Antigen specificity is unknown. Using immunoSEQ multiplex PCR, the repertoire was profiled, and TCRdb retains in-frame clones only, with some absent. Of roughly 24,000 clones listed, approximately 71% are singletons. Per germline, CDR1 SGHRS and CDR2 YFSETQ. The CDR3 is made up of 15 amino acids. Trimming removed 4 bases at V and 3 bases at J, with 17 bases between. These data come from a study of tumor-infiltrating lymphocytes in localized non-small cell lung cancer. Study-wide background: Resected tumor was paired with non-adjacent uninvolved lung from the same patient.

Study outcomes and limitations: Not all patients were TCR sequenced, owing to tissue quantity. Immunotypes IM1 and IM2 had similar TCR-derived T-cell fractions.

The specimen was lung tumor tissue. V and J are TRBV5-1 and TRBJ2-7, with D tentatively TRBD2 (5 bases). The clonotype comes from a human donor with non-small cell lung cancer. The chain's CDR3 is CASSPRLARSYEQYF. The DNA for the CDR3 is TGCGCCAGCAGCCCCCGGCTAGCTCGGAGCTACGAGCAGTACTTC.